These T cell receptor beta chains were read from a single sample in a study of cytomegalovirus exposure and HLA in healthy donors. Assay: immunoSEQ multiplex PCR; the TCRdb copy retains only in-frame clones and omits some. The sample includes fewer than 70,000 clones, about 80% of them seen just once. Sample: PBMCs. The origin of the receptors is a woman in her thirties or forties in good health and CMV-seronegative. The CDR3 runs from the conserved cysteine through the conserved F or W. The D gene is left open where the match is weak. Size values are once, few and many counts, or a class for expanded clones, and some rows have none.

v_gene,d_gene,j_gene,abundance,len,CDR3aa,CDR3nt
TRBV9,TRBD1,TRBJ2-7,-,14,CASSPGQGAYEQYF,TGTGCCAGCAGCCCCGGACAGGGGGCGTACGAGCAGTACTTC
TRBV2,-,TRBJ1-5,-,15,CASSGTVGGNQPQHF,TGTGCCAGCAGTGGGACAGTGGGGGGCAATCAGCCCCAGCATTTT
TRBV27,TRBD2,TRBJ2-2,-,14,CASRLADPTGELFF,TGTGCCAGCCGGCTAGCGGACCCCACCGGGGAGCTGTTTTTT
TRBV29-1,TRBD2,TRBJ2-3,-,16,CSVEEETSLKDGTQYF,TGCAGCGTTGAAGAGGAGACTAGCCTTAAGGATGGTACGCAGTATTTT
TRBV19,TRBD2,TRBJ2-2,-,20,CASSKRLAELPNANTGELFF,TGTGCCAGTAGTAAACGACTAGCGGAGCTTCCTAACGCGAACACCGGGGAGCTGTTTTTT
TRBV6-4,-,TRBJ1-1,-,13,CASRSQEETEAFF,TGTGCCAGCCGGTCCCAGGAGGAGACTGAAGCTTTCTTT
TRBV11-2,TRBD2,TRBJ2-7,few,16,CASSPASGRAFYEQYF,TGTGCCAGCAGCCCCGCTAGCGGGAGGGCCTTTTACGAGCAGTACTTC
TRBV6-1,TRBD1,TRBJ1-4,few,15,CASSPRQGGGEKLFF,TGTGCCAGCAGTCCGCGACAGGGCGGTGGTGAAAAACTGTTTTTT
TRBV28,TRBD1,TRBJ2-7,-,15,CASNQGTGSHYEQYF,TGTGCCAGCAACCAGGGGACAGGGTCCCACTACGAGCAGTACTTC
TRBV28,TRBD1,TRBJ2-7,-,14,CASSRTGFPYEQYF,TGTGCCAGCAGTCGGACAGGGTTCCCCTACGAGCAGTACTTC
TRBV7-3,-,TRBJ2-5,-,15,CASSRIGAGQETQYF,TGTGCCAGCAGCCGAATAGGTGCGGGCCAAGAGACCCAGTACTTC
TRBV7-2,TRBD2,TRBJ2-7,-,15,CASSIMGTSASEQYF,TGTGCCAGCAGCATTATGGGGACTAGCGCCTCTGAGCAGTACTTC
TRBV10-1,-,TRBJ1-1,-,17,CASRMPLGGALDTEAFF,TGCGCCAGCAGGATGCCATTGGGGGGGGCCCTGGACACTGAAGCTTTCTTT
TRBV10-2,TRBD2,TRBJ2-1,-,15,CASTNLAGGLNEQFF,TGCGCCAGCACCAACCTAGCGGGAGGGTTGAATGAGCAGTTCTTC
TRBV6-1,TRBD1,TRBJ1-1,-,11,CASRDRIEAFF,TGTGCCAGCAGGGACAGGATTGAAGCTTTCTTT
TRBV19,TRBD2,TRBJ2-1,-,15,CASSSSGSSYNEQFF,TGTGCCAGTAGTTCTAGCGGGAGCTCCTACAATGAGCAGTTCTTC
TRBV5-1,TRBD2,TRBJ2-1,-,18,CASSLGDLAGVGYNEQFF,TGCGCCAGCAGCTTGGGGGACTTAGCGGGGGTGGGCTACAATGAGCAGTTCTTC
TRBV5-8,TRBD2,TRBJ2-3,once,16,CASSLGLAGDLDTQYF,TGTGCCAGCAGCTTGGGACTAGCGGGAGATCTGGATACGCAGTATTTT
TRBV5-1,-,TRBJ2-1,-,13,CASSLDQFWEQFF,TGCGCCAGCAGCTTGGACCAGTTTTGGGAGCAGTTCTTC
TRBV6-1,-,TRBJ1-2,-,13,CASSDSINYGYTF,TGTGCCAGCAGTGACTCTATTAACTATGGCTACACCTTC
TRBV19,-,TRBJ1-1,few,14,CASSSQEGYTEAFF,TGTGCCAGTAGTAGCCAGGAGGGTTACACTGAAGCTTTCTTT
TRBV27,TRBD1,TRBJ2-7,-,14,CASSLMQGAEEQYF,TGTGCCAGCAGTTTAATGCAGGGGGCGGAAGAGCAGTACTTC
TRBV13,TRBD2,TRBJ2-5,-,17,CASSLGATSGSSETQYF,TGTGCCAGCAGCTTAGGGGCGACTAGCGGGAGTTCAGAGACCCAGTACTTC
TRBV21-1,-,TRBJ2-3,few,16,CASSKKVDRSTDTQYF,TGTGCCAGCAGCAAAAAGGTGGACAGGAGCACAGATACGCAGTATTTT
TRBV7-2,-,TRBJ2-3,-,13,CASSLGRAAPQYF,TGTGCCAGCAGCTTAGGGAGGGCGGCCCCCCAGTATTTT
TRBV7-2,TRBD2,TRBJ2-7,-,15,CASSMLAGGPTEQYF,TGTGCCAGCAGCATGTTAGCGGGAGGGCCCACCGAGCAGTACTTC
TRBV28,TRBD1,TRBJ2-1,-,15,CASSFGTGTYNEQFF,TGTGCCAGCAGTTTTGGGACAGGGACCTACAATGAGCAGTTCTTC
TRBV18,-,TRBJ1-5,-,14,CASSPETDNQPQHF,TGTGCCAGCTCACCCGAGACAGACAATCAGCCCCAGCATTTT
TRBV4-1,TRBD1,TRBJ1-2,-,15,CASSQGGQGPGGYTF,TGCGCCAGCAGCCAAGGCGGACAGGGACCCGGGGGCTACACCTTC
TRBV10-3,-,TRBJ2-7,-,13,CAISVAGEGEQYF,TGTGCCATCAGTGTAGCTGGAGAAGGAGAGCAGTACTTC
TRBV20-1,-,TRBJ2-7,-,11,CSASGSYEQYF,TGCAGTGCTAGCGGGAGTTACGAGCAGTACTTC
TRBV6-1,TRBD1,TRBJ1-5,-,14,CASRATGLDQPQHF,TGTGCCAGCAGAGCGACAGGGTTGGATCAGCCCCAGCATTTT
TRBV11-3,TRBD2,TRBJ2-1,-,16,CASSSRGTSRSVEQFF,TGTGCCAGCAGCTCCCGGGGGACTAGCAGGTCGGTTGAGCAGTTCTTC
TRBV19,TRBD1,TRBJ2-7,-,15,CASSIGTGGPYEQYF,TGTGCCAGTAGTATTGGGACAGGGGGCCCCTACGAGCAGTACTTC
TRBV25-1,-,TRBJ2-5,-,16,CASSEITGYPQETQYF,TGTGCCAGCAGTGAAATTACAGGGTACCCCCAAGAGACCCAGTACTTC
TRBV7-9,-,TRBJ2-5,-,15,CASSPPFRAGETQYF,TGTGCCAGCAGCCCACCGTTCAGGGCTGGGGAGACCCAGTACTTC
TRBV6-1,-,TRBJ1-2,-,15,CASSEVGQLNYGYTF,TGTGCCAGCAGTGAGGTTGGACAGTTGAACTATGGCTACACCTTC
TRBV27,TRBD2,TRBJ2-5,-,19,CASSPRTSGRAIKQETQYF,TGTGCCAGCAGTCCAAGGACTAGCGGGAGGGCCATAAAACAAGAGACCCAGTACTTC
TRBV4-2,TRBD2,TRBJ2-3,-,18,CASSQDNSGSLDTDTQYF,TGTGCCAGCAGCCAAGATAATAGCGGGAGTTTGGACACAGATACGCAGTATTTT
TRBV7-2,TRBD1,TRBJ2-7,-,14,CASSPGQGNYEQYF,TGTGCCAGCAGCCCGGGACAGGGGAACTACGAGCAGTACTTC
TRBV2,-,TRBJ2-2,-,14,CASSREGNTGELFF,TGTGCCAGCAGTAGAGAGGGGAACACCGGGGAGCTGTTTTTT
TRBV18,-,TRBJ1-1,once,15,CASSPPSGGQPEAFF,TGTGCCAGCTCACCACCGAGTGGAGGACAGCCTGAAGCTTTCTTT
TRBV15,TRBD2,TRBJ2-7,few,16,CATSREGSGSSYEQYF,TGTGCCACCAGCAGAGAGGGTAGCGGGAGCTCCTACGAGCAGTACTTC